The present T cell receptor beta chain was sequenced within a study of PD-1 blockade in mismatch repair-deficient tumors. Notes on the study in general: After pembrolizumab, tumor-resident clones rose rapidly, then generally contracted before radiologic responses.

CDR3 size: 13 residues. The ends were cut back, 1 base at V and 5 bases at J, with 9 bases in the middle. Germline V gives CDR1 SNHLY, CDR2 FYNNEI. PCR or immunohistochemistry showed mismatch repair deficiency in every enrolled patient. Only a few counts were recorded for this clone. Its matching antigen is unknown. The repertoire was sequenced with immunoSEQ multiplex PCR; TCRdb's copy has only in-frame clones and lacks some. The sample carries around 100,000 clones, roughly 80% recorded once. The rearrangement uses TRBV2 and TRBJ2-7; D may be TRBD1 (5 bases). This sequence originates from an adult with mismatch repair-deficient cancer. Source: peripheral blood, taken about 13 months after starting pembrolizumab. The CDR3 bases are TGTGCCAGCAGTGAAGGCAGGGTACACGAGCAGTACTTC. It codes for CASSEGRVHEQYF.